This entry concerns a single T cell receptor beta chain. No antigen is known for it. This sample was included in a study of T cell responses to AZD1222 COVID-19 vaccine. Germline lookup yields CDR1 MNHNS and CDR2 SASEGT. With 2 bases removed from V and 10 bases from J, the gap between germline ends came to 23 bases. CDR3 length: 16 residues. Study-level findings and limits: The breadth and depth of Spike-specific TCRs increased once two AZD1222 doses had been given.

Assay: immunoSEQ multiplex PCR; the TCRdb copy retains only in-frame clones and omits some. The repertoire consists of around 140,000 clones, with approximately 90% occurring once and the leading ten covering 1.6%. The origin of this receptor is an adult in good health. The V and J genes are TRBV6-1 and TRBJ1-1; no clear D. Sequencing was performed on peripheral blood, taken on day 0 of AZD1222 vaccination. In DNA form, the CDR3 reads TGTGCCAGCAGTGAATGGGAGGTGTCTCCGGTAGGGTCAGCTTTCTTT. Translating it yields CASSEWEVSPVGSAFF.